Listed here is a single TCR beta chain. The target antigen is unknown. TCRdb's table, derived via immunoSEQ multiplex PCR, lists solely in-frame clones and lacks some. Here the sample spans about 100,000 clones, 90% being singletons. These data are taken from a study of OX40 agonist ivuxolimab in advanced cancers. Study details: Ivuxolimab was administered intravenously to patients at 0.01 to 10 mg/kg every 2 weeks. The study, taken as a whole, reports: On average, CD8+ T cells had more expanded clones than CD4+. The authors also found low normalized T-cell clonal expansion in some nonresponders.

The CDR3 is 15 residues long. The chain carries TRBV21-1 and TRBJ2-7; TRBD2 is taken as the D call from the table, unchecked against the DNA. TRBV21-1 is reported as a pseudogene. The source material was CD4+ or CD8+ T cells sorted from blood, sampled in a trial of the OX40 agonist ivuxolimab. The receptor was isolated from an adult with an advanced solid tumor such as melanoma, head and neck, liver or kidney cancer. The CDR3 loop reads CASTLLAAGGHEQYF. The CDR3, as DNA: TGTGCCAGCACCCTACTAGCCGCAGGAGGCCACGAGCAGTACTTC.